This T cell receptor beta chain was documented in a study of T cells after yellow fever vaccination. Overall study findings and caveats: The bulk population could contribute abundant contaminating clonotypes to FACS-sorted repertoires. The booster saw the reappearance of most primary-vaccination clones (more than 95% CD4, about 90% CD8). Weaker, the secondary response had a peak occurring faster, on day 5 versus 15.

Template switching by 5'RACE produced TCR cDNA, adding a universal primer site and UMIs. Using its own MiXCR run on the 5' RACE reads, TCRdb lists one record per CDR3 protein. The table lists 250,000 to 400,000 distinct CDR3 sequences, 3.5% to 4.5% of them singletons. The table lists this clonotype with many counts. Its antigen is still unknown. CDR3 length: 16 amino acids. V was trimmed by 3 bases and J by 3 bases, leaving 17 bases between them. Germline CDR1 and CDR2: SGHKS and YYEKEE (reference sequence). V gene TRBV5-5 combines with J gene TRBJ2-3, with no clear D. Specimen: PBMCs, collected 15 days after the yellow fever booster vaccination. The sequence came from a young man who received the YFV17D yellow fever vaccine. CDR3 protein: CASSSTMVVGTDTQYF. CDR3 bases: TGTGCCAGCAGCTCTACGATGGTGGTAGGGACAGATACGCAGTATTTT.